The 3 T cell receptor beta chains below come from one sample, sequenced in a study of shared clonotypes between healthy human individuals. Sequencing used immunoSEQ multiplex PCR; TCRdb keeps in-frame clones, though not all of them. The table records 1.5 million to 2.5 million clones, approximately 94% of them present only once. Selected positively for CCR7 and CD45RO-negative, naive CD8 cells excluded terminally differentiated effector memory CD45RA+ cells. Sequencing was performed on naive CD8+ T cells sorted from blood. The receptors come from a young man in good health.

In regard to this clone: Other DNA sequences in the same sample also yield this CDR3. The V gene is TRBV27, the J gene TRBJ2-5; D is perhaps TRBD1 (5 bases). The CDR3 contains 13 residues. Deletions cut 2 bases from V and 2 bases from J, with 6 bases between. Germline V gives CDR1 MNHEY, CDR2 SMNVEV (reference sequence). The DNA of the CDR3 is TGTGCCAGCAGTTTAGGGGCACAAGAGACCCAGTACTTC. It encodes CASSLGAQETQYF.

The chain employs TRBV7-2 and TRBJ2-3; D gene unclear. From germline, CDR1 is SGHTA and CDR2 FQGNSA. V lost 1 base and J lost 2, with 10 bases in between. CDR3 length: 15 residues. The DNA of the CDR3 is TGTGCCAGCAGCTTAGTCCTGGCGGCCACAGATACGCAGTATTTT. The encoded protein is CASSLVLAATDTQYF.

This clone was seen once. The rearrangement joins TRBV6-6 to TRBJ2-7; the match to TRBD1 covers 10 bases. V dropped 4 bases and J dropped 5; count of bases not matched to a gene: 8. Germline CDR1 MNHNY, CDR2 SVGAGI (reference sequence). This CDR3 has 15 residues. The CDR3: CASSSGTGAVNEQYF. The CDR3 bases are TGTGCCAGCAGTTCCGGGACAGGGGCGGTGAACGAGCAGTACTTC.